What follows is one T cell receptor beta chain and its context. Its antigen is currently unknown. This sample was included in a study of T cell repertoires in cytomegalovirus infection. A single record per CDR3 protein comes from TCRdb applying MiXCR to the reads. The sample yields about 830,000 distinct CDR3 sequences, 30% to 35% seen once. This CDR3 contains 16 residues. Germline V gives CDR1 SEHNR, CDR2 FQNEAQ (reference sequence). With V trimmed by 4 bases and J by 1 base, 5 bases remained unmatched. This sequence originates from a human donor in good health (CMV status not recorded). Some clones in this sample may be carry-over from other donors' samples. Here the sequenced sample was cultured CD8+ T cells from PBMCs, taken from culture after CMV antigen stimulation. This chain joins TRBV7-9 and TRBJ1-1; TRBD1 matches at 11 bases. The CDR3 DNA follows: TGTGCCAGCAGCTCTCGGGACAGGGGGGAGAACACTGAAGCTTTCTTT. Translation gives CASSSRDRGENTEAFF. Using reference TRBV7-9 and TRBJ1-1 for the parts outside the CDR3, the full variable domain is DTGVSQNPRHKITKRGQNVTFRCDPISEHNRLYWYRQTLGQGPEFLTYFQNEAQLEKSRLLSDRFSAERPKGSFSTLEIQRTEQGDSAMYLCASSSRDRGENTEAFFGQGTRLTVV.